This T cell receptor beta chain was identified during a study of vaccination effects on CD4 cells after COVID-19. Looking at the study overall: Vaccination of participants consisted of two doses of either the BNT162b2 or mRNA-1273 vaccine.

CDR3 length: 13 amino acids. Germline assignment: CDR1 SGHDN and CDR2 FVKESK. V lost 0 bases and J lost 6, with 8 bases in between. Before sequencing, viral peptide pools were used by the ViraFEST assay to expand antigen-specific CD4+ T cells. With about 9 days of culture completed, CD4+ T cells were isolated. Wells each received more than 1.5 million PBMC, cultured with approximately 9.1 IU/ml IL-2 and about 9.4 ug/ml peptides. By sample fraction, this clone is large. What it binds is unknown. Produced via immunoSEQ multiplex PCR; TCRdb's table is partial and in-frame only. The sample includes about 8,100 clones, roughly 79% of them seen just once.

This TCR was recovered from a human donor who received a COVID-19 vaccine. The input for sequencing was CD4+ T cells from PBMCs cultured with HCoV-229E spike peptides, taken before COVID-19 vaccination. The chain couples TRBV14 to TRBJ1-2, with a weak D call TRBD1 (6 bases). CDR3 sequence: CASSQEAGDGYTF. The DNA for the CDR3 is TGTGCCAGCAGCCAAGAGGCAGGGGATGGCTACACCTTC.